Listed below are T cell receptor beta chains from one sample, sequenced in a study of blood T cell repertoires in COVID-19. Sequenced by immunoSEQ multiplex PCR; TCRdb stores in-frame clones only, minus some. The data hold 140,000 to 150,000 clones, with less than 90% observed a single time. Material: peripheral blood. The receptors here all came from a man aged 25 to 45 with COVID-19, enrolled during active disease. Each CDR3 is given with its conserved first and last residue. A D gene is named only where the DNA matches it firmly. Clone size appears in some rows only: once, few, many, or a class for an expanded clone.

j_call clone_size d_call v_call cdr3_aa cdr3_nt
TRBJ2-7 NA NA TRBV24-1 CATSDPGSSYEQYF TGTGCCACCAGTGATCCAGGGTCGTCCTACGAGCAGTACTTC
TRBJ2-7 once NA TRBV19 CASSMAVGGYEQYF TGTGCCAGTAGTATGGCGGTAGGGGGCTACGAGCAGTACTTC
TRBJ2-7 NA NA TRBV5-6 CASSSRGEHYEQYF TGTGCCAGCAGCTCCAGGGGGGAGCACTACGAGCAGTACTTC
TRBJ2-1 NA TRBD2 TRBV7-3 CASSRGLGNEQFF TGTGCCAGCAGCCGAGGACTAGGCAATGAGCAGTTCTTC
TRBJ2-5 NA NA TRBV21-1 CADGTYRQETQYF TGTGCCGACGGCACGTACAGACAAGAGACCCAGTACTTC
TRBJ2-1 NA TRBD2 TRBV6-6 CASTRGASSYNEQFF TGTGCCAGCACGCGGGGGGCGAGCTCCTACAATGAGCAGTTCTTC
TRBJ1-5 NA NA TRBV2 CASSQMRTENQPQHF TGTGCCAGCAGCCAGATGCGGACAGAGAATCAGCCCCAGCATTTT
TRBJ2-7 NA TRBD1 TRBV28 CASRAGGSYEQYF TGTGCCAGCCGGGCAGGGGGCTCCTACGAGCAGTACTTC
TRBJ2-3 NA TRBD2 TRBV19 CASSWTSAADTQYF TGTGCCAGTAGCTGGACTAGCGCCGCAGATACGCAGTATTTT
TRBJ1-4 NA TRBD1 TRBV28 CASSLWRTGDEKLFF TGTGCCAGCAGTTTATGGCGGACAGGGGACGAAAAACTGTTTTTT
TRBJ2-1 few NA TRBV2 CASSDWSSYNEQFF TGTGCCAGCAGTGACTGGAGCTCCTACAATGAGCAGTTCTTC
TRBJ1-2 NA NA TRBV27 CASSFKQHSNYGYTF TGTGCCAGCAGTTTTAAACAACATTCCAACTATGGCTACACCTTC
TRBJ2-7 NA TRBD2 TRBV13 CASSLTGTRPKRSYEQYF TGTGCCAGCAGCCTTACTGGGACTAGGCCTAAACGCTCCTACGAGCAGTACTTC
TRBJ1-1 NA TRBD1 TRBV25-1 CASRTGQGSLKAFF TGTGCCAGCAGAACTGGACAGGGTTCGTTGAAGGCTTTCTTT
TRBJ2-1 NA TRBD2 TRBV2 CASSESAGGGDEQFF TGTGCCAGCAGTGAATCGGCGGGAGGTGGGGATGAGCAGTTCTTC
TRBJ2-7 NA TRBD2 TRBV28 CASREAGGEQYF TGTGCCAGCAGAGAAGCGGGAGGCGAGCAGTACTTC
TRBJ1-1 NA NA TRBV19 CASSILDSTNTEAFF TGTGCCAGTAGTATATTAGACTCCACGAACACTGAAGCTTTCTTT
TRBJ2-7 NA TRBD2 TRBV29-1 CSVGGGVRYEQYF TGCAGCGTTGGGGGAGGGGTCAGATACGAGCAGTACTTC
TRBJ2-5 once NA TRBV2 CASKRQAETQYF TGTGCCAGCAAAAGACAGGCGGAGACCCAGTACTTC
TRBJ1-2 NA NA TRBV12-3/TRBV12-4 CASSLWGGTGYTF TGTGCCAGCAGTTTATGGGGGGGCACGGGCTACACCTTC
TRBJ2-3 NA NA TRBV10-2 CATLEPFGTDTQYF TGCGCCACCCTTGAGCCCTTCGGCACAGATACGCAGTATTTT
TRBJ1-6 NA NA TRBV15 CATSSTLGSYNSPLHF TGTGCCACCAGCAGCACTCTCGGCTCCTATAATTCACCCCTCCACTTT
TRBJ2-1 NA NA TRBV15 CATSGQWGSNEQFF TGTGCCACTAGTGGACAGTGGGGGAGCAATGAGCAGTTCTTC
TRBJ1-3 NA NA TRBV2 CARRVEAGNTIYF TGTGCCAGGAGGGTTGAGGCTGGAAACACCATATATTTT
TRBJ2-7 NA NA TRBV29-1 CSVEEGQSPTYEQYF TGCAGCGTTGAAGAAGGACAGTCTCCTACCTACGAGCAGTACTTC
TRBJ2-1 NA TRBD1 TRBV7-3 CASSLDRGPYNEQFF TGTGCCAGCAGCTTAGACAGGGGCCCCTACAATGAGCAGTTCTTC
TRBJ2-2 NA NA TRBV11-3 CASSLDLGGTGELFF TGTGCCAGCAGCTTAGATCTGGGAGGCACCGGGGAGCTGTTTTTT
TRBJ1-2 NA TRBD1 TRBV6-5 CASLGRDRGYGYTF TGTGCCAGCCTCGGGAGGGACAGGGGCTATGGCTACACCTTC
TRBJ2-7 NA TRBD2 TRBV27 CASSPPGLAGYEQYF TGTGCCAGCAGTCCCCCGGGACTAGCGGGATACGAGCAGTACTTC
TRBJ1-2 NA TRBD1 TRBV2 CASSRLGQGTHGYTF TGTGCCAGCAGTAGGCTCGGACAGGGAACACATGGCTACACCTTC
TRBJ2-3 NA TRBD2 TRBV28 CASSGSREGHFTDTQYF TGTGCCAGCAGTGGGAGCCGGGAGGGCCATTTTACAGATACGCAGTATTTT
TRBJ1-1 NA NA TRBV19 CASNNRGGAGRTEAFF TGTGCCAGTAATAATAGGGGGGGCGCGGGACGCACTGAAGCTTTCTTT
TRBJ2-7 NA TRBD1 TRBV27 CASRARDRGYEQYF TGTGCCAGCAGAGCAAGAGACAGGGGTTACGAGCAGTACTTC
TRBJ1-1 NA NA TRBV10-3 CAISGGLRTEAFF TGTGCCATCAGTGGGGGGCTGAGGACTGAAGCTTTCTTT
TRBJ2-3 NA NA TRBV5-5 CASSVRTPPSTDTQYF TGTGCCAGCAGCGTGAGGACACCGCCCTCCACAGATACGCAGTATTTT
TRBJ1-3 NA NA TRBV28 CASSLGAGDDRGNTIYF TGTGCCAGCAGTTTGGGGGCCGGGGATGATAGAGGAAACACCATATATTTT
TRBJ2-7 NA TRBD2 TRBV2 CASSTTSGNAIEQYF TGTGCCAGCAGTACTACTAGCGGGAACGCAATCGAGCAGTACTTC
TRBJ1-5 NA NA TRBV19 CASSPQNQPQHF TGTGCCAGTAGCCCACAAAATCAGCCCCAGCATTTT
TRBJ1-5 NA TRBD1 TRBV9 CASSPGTGGNQPQHF TGTGCCAGCAGCCCCGGGACAGGGGGCAATCAGCCCCAGCATTTT
TRBJ2-5 NA TRBD2 TRBV29-1 CSVGGGLAGGGETQYF TGCAGCGTTGGAGGTGGACTAGCGGGAGGGGGAGAGACCCAGTACTTC
TRBJ1-1 few NA TRBV7-8 CASKPGQGRPMNTEAFF TGTGCCAGCAAACCGGGACAAGGGCGCCCCATGAACACTGAAGCTTTCTTT
TRBJ1-1 NA NA TRBV10-3 CAISESKLTEAFF TGTGCCATCAGTGAGTCGAAACTCACTGAAGCTTTCTTT
TRBJ1-4 once NA TRBV7-2 CASSPNGVGEKLFF TGTGCCAGCAGCCCCAACGGGGTTGGCGAAAAACTGTTTTTT
TRBJ1-1 NA NA TRBV7-9 CASSRGMNTEAFF TGTGCCAGCAGCCGGGGGATGAACACTGAAGCTTTCTTT
TRBJ2-3 NA TRBD2 TRBV7-9 CASSSTSGRQEDTQYF TGTGCCAGCAGCTCCACTAGCGGGCGTCAGGAGGATACGCAGTATTTT
TRBJ1-2 NA NA TRBV19 CASTSYPRIDGYTF TGTGCCAGTACCTCTTACCCGAGAATCGATGGCTACACCTTC
TRBJ2-3 NA NA TRBV5-4 CASSFTGSTDTQYF TGTGCCAGCAGCTTTACCGGGTCCACAGATACGCAGTATTTT
TRBJ2-4 NA NA TRBV27 CASSPGLGSSIQYF TGTGCCAGCAGTCCCGGACTCGGTAGTAGCATTCAGTACTTC
TRBJ2-7 NA TRBD1 TRBV4-1 CASSQEGTGRYEQYF TGCGCCAGCAGCCAGGAAGGGACAGGGCGCTACGAGCAGTACTTC
TRBJ2-2 NA NA TRBV2 CASSGIRGLNTGELFF TGTGCCAGCAGTGGGATCAGGGGCCTGAACACCGGGGAGCTGTTTTTT
TRBJ1-2 NA NA TRBV9 CASSVGMGRFQDGYTF TGTGCCAGCAGCGTAGGGATGGGGAGGTTCCAGGATGGCTACACCTTC
TRBJ2-5 NA NA TRBV30 CAWRNRARETQYF TGTGCCTGGAGAAACAGGGCCCGAGAGACCCAGTACTTC
TRBJ2-7 NA TRBD1 TRBV10-3 CAIRTGTVGDEQYF TGTGCCATCAGGACCGGGACAGTTGGGGACGAGCAGTACTTC